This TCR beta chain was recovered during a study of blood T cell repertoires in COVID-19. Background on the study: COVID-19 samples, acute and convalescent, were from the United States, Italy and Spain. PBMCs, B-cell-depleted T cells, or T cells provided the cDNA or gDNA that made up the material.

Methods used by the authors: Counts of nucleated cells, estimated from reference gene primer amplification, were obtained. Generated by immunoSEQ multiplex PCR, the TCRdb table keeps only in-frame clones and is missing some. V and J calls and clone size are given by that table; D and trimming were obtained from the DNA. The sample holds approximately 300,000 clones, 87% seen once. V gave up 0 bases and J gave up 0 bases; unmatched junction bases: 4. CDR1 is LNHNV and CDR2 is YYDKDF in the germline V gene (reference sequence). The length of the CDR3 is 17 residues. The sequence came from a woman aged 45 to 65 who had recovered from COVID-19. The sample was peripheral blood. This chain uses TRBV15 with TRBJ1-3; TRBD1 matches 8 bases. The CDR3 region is CATSRDLGTGSGNTIYF. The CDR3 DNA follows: TGTGCCACCAGCAGAGATCTTGGGACAGGCTCTGGAAACACCATATATTTT. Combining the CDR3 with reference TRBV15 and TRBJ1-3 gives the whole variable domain DAMVIQNPRYQVTQFGKPVTLSCSQTLNHNVMYWYQQKSSQAPKLLFHYYDKDFNNEADTPDNFQSRRPNTSFCFLDIRSPGLGDTAMYLCATSRDLGTGSGNTIYFGEGSWLTVV.